Listed below are T cell receptor beta chains from one sample, sequenced in a study of blood T cell repertoires in COVID-19. Produced via immunoSEQ multiplex PCR; TCRdb's table is partial and in-frame only. The table lists about 90,000 clones, around four fifths of them singletons, with about an eighth in the top ten. Sequenced: peripheral blood. These TCRs come from a woman aged 70-85 years with active or convalescent COVID-19. Each CDR3 is given with its conserved first and last residue. A D gene is named only where the DNA matches it firmly. Expanded clones are given a class, and other clones once, few, many or no size at all.

j_gene,v_gene,d_gene,abundance,CDR3nt,CDR3aa
TRBJ2-5,TRBV5-4,TRBD1,once,TGTGCCAGCAGCCTACCTCAGGGGGGACAGGGGGCCATCCAGTACTTC,CASSLPQGGQGAIQYF
TRBJ2-7,TRBV10-3,TRBD2,.,TGTGCCACCGTGCCCCCGGGGGGCTCCTACGAGCAGTACTTC,CATVPPGGSYEQYF
TRBJ2-1,TRBV11-3,.,once,TGTGCCAGCAGCTTAGGGGGAGCCTACAATGAGCAGTTCTTC,CASSLGGAYNEQFF
TRBJ2-7,TRBV27,TRBD1,.,TGTGCCAGCAGTCTAGGTGGACAGGGCCCTTTCCAGCAGTACTTC,CASSLGGQGPFQQYF
TRBJ2-1,TRBV27,TRBD2,.,TGTGCCAGCAGTTATTATAGCGGGGGCCGGTACAATGAGCAGTTCTTC,CASSYYSGGRYNEQFF
TRBJ2-7,TRBV6-2/TRBV6-3,.,once,TGTGCCAGCAGTTACTCGCTATACAGGTATAACCTATACGAGCAGTACTTC,CASSYSLYRYNLYEQYF
TRBJ1-1,TRBV9,TRBD1,.,TGTGCCAGCAGCTTCGCGGGACAGTCGACTGAAGCTTTCTTT,CASSFAGQSTEAFF
TRBJ2-5,TRBV7-9,.,.,TGTGCCAGCAGCTTAGGAGCATCCCAAGAGACCCAGTACTTC,CASSLGASQETQYF
TRBJ2-7,TRBV10-2,.,.,TGCGCCAGCAGTGACAGGTTCTCCTACGAGCAGTACTTC,CASSDRFSYEQYF
TRBJ2-1,TRBV2,.,.,TGTGCCAGCAGTGAGAGGGCTAGGCCGGGGGAGCAGTTCTTC,CASSERARPGEQFF
TRBJ1-5,TRBV7-2,.,.,TGTGCCAGCAGCTTAGCGCAGGGAAATCAGCCCCAGCATTTT,CASSLAQGNQPQHF
TRBJ1-2,TRBV24-1,.,.,TGTGCCACCAGTGAGCGGGGGGCGGACGGCTACACCTTC,CATSERGADGYTF
TRBJ2-2,TRBV24-1,TRBD1,.,TGTGCCACCAGTGCCCTCCAGGGGGCCGGCACCGGGGAGCTGTTTTTT,CATSALQGAGTGELFF
TRBJ2-5,TRBV7-2,.,.,TGTGCCAGCAGCTTTGGGAGTCGAGAGACCCAGTACTTC,CASSFGSRETQYF
TRBJ1-1,TRBV5-1,.,.,TGCGCCAGCAGCTTGTCTGGGGCTGTCGCTGAAGCTTTCTTT,CASSLSGAVAEAFF
TRBJ1-5,TRBV4-2,.,.,TGTGCCAGCAGCCAAGACGGAGGGGAGGGGTATCAGCCCCAGCATTTT,CASSQDGGEGYQPQHF
TRBJ2-4,TRBV3-1/TRBV3-2,TRBD2,.,TGTGCCAGCAGCCATCCGATTGTGACTAGCGGGGTCGTAAGTTGTGTCAAAAACATTCAGTACTTC,CASSHPIVTSGVVSCVKNIQYF
TRBJ1-1,TRBV11-2,.,.,TGTGCCAGCAGCCCAAAAAAGAACACTGAAGCTTTCTTT,CASSPKKNTEAFF
TRBJ2-3,TRBV15,TRBD1,.,TGTGCCACCAGCAGGACTACAGGGGTAGCAGATACGCAGTATTTT,CATSRTTGVADTQYF
TRBJ1-2,TRBV7-9,.,.,TGTGCCAGCAGCTTAGCGTTAGGGACAAGGAACTATGGCTACACCTTC,CASSLALGTRNYGYTF
TRBJ2-3,TRBV7-2,TRBD2,.,TGTGCCAGCAGCTTAACTAGCGGGGGGGCTAGCACAGATACGCAGTATTTT,CASSLTSGGASTDTQYF
TRBJ1-4,TRBV7-9,.,.,TGTGCCAGCAGCAGGGAGACAGGAACTAATGAAAAACTGTTTTTT,CASSRETGTNEKLFF
TRBJ2-3,TRBV7-2,.,.,TGTGCCAGCAGCTTATCTGGGGGGGATACGCAGTATTTT,CASSLSGGDTQYF
TRBJ1-2,TRBV27,.,.,TGTGCCAGCAGTTTAGGAGCCGGGTTTGACTATGGCTACACCTTC,CASSLGAGFDYGYTF
TRBJ1-1,TRBV19,.,.,TGTGCCAGCCGACTGCACTTGAACACTGAAGCTTTCTTT,CASRLHLNTEAFF
TRBJ2-5,TRBV28,.,once,TGTGCCCCCCTCAGAGGGCGGAGAAAAGAGACCCAGTACTTC,CAPLRGRRKETQYF
TRBJ1-2,TRBV6-5,TRBD1,once,TGTGCCAGCACCAACCCGCGACAGGGTAGTTATGGCTACACCTTC,CASTNPRQGSYGYTF
TRBJ2-3,TRBV10-1,TRBD2,.,TGCGCCAGCACCGTTCGCCTGTGTAGCGGGGGACCAGATACGCAGTATTTT,CASTVRLCSGGPDTQYF
TRBJ2-7,TRBV6-2/TRBV6-3,.,.,TGTGCCAGCAGCCAGCGGAGCTCCTACGAGCAGTACTTC,CASSQRSSYEQYF
TRBJ2-5,TRBV28,.,.,TGTGCCAGCAGTTTTGGATCCAGACTTGAGGAGACCCAGTACTTC,CASSFGSRLEETQYF
TRBJ1-1,TRBV19,.,.,TGTGCCAGTAGTATAGTGAGACAACGGATTACCGAAGCTTTCTTT,CASSIVRQRITEAFF
TRBJ1-2,TRBV6-5,.,.,TGTGCCAGCAGGACAAGGGAGGACCTTGGCTACACCTTC,CASRTREDLGYTF
TRBJ2-1,TRBV2,TRBD2,.,TGTGCCAGCAGTGAACAGCGGGGGGGCTACAATGAGCAGTTCTTC,CASSEQRGGYNEQFF